What follows are 7 T cell receptor beta chains derived from one specimen sequenced in a study of cytomegalovirus exposure and HLA in healthy donors. PCR amplification relied on 60 Vbeta primers (plus 13 Jbeta primers). TCRdb's copy holds only in-frame clones and misses some; the assay was immunoSEQ multiplex PCR. In the table there are a few hundred thousand clones, around 75% of which are singletons. The sequencing sample was made of PBMCs. The receptors stem from a woman in her twenties or thirties in good health and CMV-seronegative.

With regard to this clone: The sample holds other DNA sequences that translate to the same CDR3. This chain joins TRBV7-8 and TRBJ2-4; 9 bases align to TRBD1. The CDR3 contains 17 residues. The germline CDR1 and CDR2 sequences are SGHVS and FQNEAQ. V lost 1 base, J lost 4 bases, and 8 bases stayed unmatched. The CDR3 coding sequence is TGTGCCAGCAGCTTAGTTGGGACAGGGCGAGCTAAAAACATTCAGTACTTC. Its translation: CASSLVGTGRAKNIQYF.

The genes are TRBV19 and TRBJ1-1; D uncertain. The CDR3 covers 15 residues. The germline V and J ends were trimmed by 0 bases and 2 bases, with 10 bases remaining between them. Looked up from germline, CDR1 is LNHDA and CDR2 is SQIVND (reference sequence). The CDR3 loop is CASSIDLAGNTEAFF. The CDR3 DNA follows: TGTGCCAGTAGTATAGATCTCGCCGGTAACACTGAAGCTTTCTTT.

This chain uses TRBV6-6 with TRBJ2-1; 9 bases map to TRBD2. Germline CDR1 is MNHNY and CDR2 is SVGAGI (reference sequence). This CDR3 is built from 16 residues. The V and J ends lost 7 bases and 4 bases, in that order; junction bases with no gene match: 11. CDR3 sequence reads: CASTTLAGGPYNEQFF. CDR3 bases: TGTGCCAGCACCACCCTGGCGGGGGGGCCTTACAATGAGCAGTTCTTC.

The chain recombines TRBV7-9 with TRBJ1-6; no firm D call. Between the trimmed V and J ends, which lost 7 bases and 2 bases, there was a span of 9 bases. The CDR3 is 14 amino acids. The germline CDR1 and CDR2 sequences are SEHNR and FQNEAQ (reference sequence). The CDR3 DNA sequence: TGTGCCAGCACTGTCGGGACCTATAATTCACCCCTCCACTTT. This sequence encodes CASTVGTYNSPLHF.

The chain combines TRBV12-5 with TRBJ1-2; the D gene is possibly TRBD1 (6 bases). Per germline, CDR1 LGHNT and CDR2 FRNRAP. Trimming stripped 3 bases from V and 14 bases from J, with 13 bases between. The CDR3 has 11 residues. In nucleotides, the CDR3 is TGTGCTAGTGGTTTTATGGACAGAGAAACCTTC. Amino acids: CASGFMDRETF.

The chain carries TRBV18 and TRBJ1-5, with D perhaps matching TRBD1 (6 bases). This CDR3 is built from 14 residues. Trimming left V 4 bases short and J 5 bases short, with 12 bases between. From germline, CDR1 is KGHSH and CDR2 LQKENI. This CDR3 reads CASSLQGRDQPQHF. Written as DNA, the CDR3 is TGTGCCAGCTCACTACAGGGAAGGGATCAGCCCCAGCATTTT.

Concerning this clone: A junction end diverges from the germline sequence, so it may reflect a read error. The sample has other DNA sequences that encode this CDR3 too. In DNA form, the CDR3 reads TGTGCTAGCAGCCACTCGCTGACTAGCTGGGAGACCCAGTACTTC. Protein: CASSHSLTSWETQYF. The chain recombines TRBV7-7 with TRBJ2-5, with TRBD2 matching 7 bases. Germline CDR1 reads SSHAT; CDR2 reads FNYEAQ (reference sequence). This CDR3 contains 15 residues.